This TCR beta chain was found in a study of blood T cell repertoires in COVID-19. Study information: Material from acute and convalescent COVID-19 was sourced from the United States, Italy and Spain. PBMCs, B-cell-depleted T cells, or T cells provided the cDNA or gDNA that made up the material.

Authors' processing steps: Amplification with reference gene primers provided the estimates of nucleated cell counts. Data came from immunoSEQ multiplex PCR; TCRdb stores just in-frame clones and leaves some out. That table supplies the V and J calls and clone size; D and trimming were determined from the DNA. In the table there are about 170,000 clones, over 80% of which are singletons. The CDR3 consists of 14 residues. Germline CDR1 reads MNHEY; CDR2 reads SMNVEV (reference sequence). Deletions cut 3 bases from V and 2 bases from J, with 8 bases between. The specimen sequenced was peripheral blood. The V and J genes are TRBV27 and TRBJ1-5; unclear D gene. The clonotype originates from an older woman with acute or convalescent COVID-19. CDR3 DNA sequence: TGTGCCAGCAGTTTCGGTACGCGCAATCAGCCCCAGCATTTT. It codes for CASSFGTRNQPQHF.